This TCR beta chain was sequenced during a study of blood T cell repertoires in COVID-19. Overall study: Sites across the United States, Italy and Spain contributed samples from acute and convalescent COVID-19.

Trimming removed 2 bases from V and 6 bases from J; junction bases left unmatched: 7. This CDR3 is built from 16 residues. Germline V gene lookup returns CDR1 MGHDK and CDR2 SYGVNS. Per the original data handling: For nucleated cells, counts were estimated from reference gene primer amplification. Some clones are missing from TCRdb's copy, which holds only in-frame ones; the method was immunoSEQ multiplex PCR. Clone size and the V and J calls come from that table; the DNA yielded D and trimming. In the table there are 120,000 or so clones, 80% to 90% of which are singletons. The sequence was obtained from a man at least 80 years old with active or convalescent COVID-19. The sequenced sample consisted of peripheral blood. This sequence joins TRBV25-1 and TRBJ2-3; 11 bases align to TRBD2. CDR3 sequence (DNA): TGTGCCAGCAGTGAAACCCGACTAGCGGGGCCGGATACGCAGTATTTT. It translates to CASSETRLAGPDTQYF. The entire variable domain, with the rest obtained from reference TRBV25-1 and TRBJ2-3, is as follows: EADIYQTPRYLVIGTGKKITLECSQTMGHDKMYWYQQDPGMELHLIHYSYGVNSTEKGDLSSESTVSRIRTEHFPLTLESARPSHTSQYLCASSETRLAGPDTQYFGPGTRLTVL.